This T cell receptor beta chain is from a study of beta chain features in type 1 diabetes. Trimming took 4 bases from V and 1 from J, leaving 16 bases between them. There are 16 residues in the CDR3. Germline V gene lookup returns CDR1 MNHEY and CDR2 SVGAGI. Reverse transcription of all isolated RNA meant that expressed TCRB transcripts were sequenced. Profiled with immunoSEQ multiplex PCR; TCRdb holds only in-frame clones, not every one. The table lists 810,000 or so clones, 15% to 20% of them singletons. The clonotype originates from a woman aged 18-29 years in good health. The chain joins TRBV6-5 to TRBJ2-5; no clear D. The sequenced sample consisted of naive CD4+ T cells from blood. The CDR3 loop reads CASSFSWAEIQETQYF. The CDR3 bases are TGTGCCAGCAGTTTCAGCTGGGCGGAAATCCAAGAGACCCAGTACTTC.